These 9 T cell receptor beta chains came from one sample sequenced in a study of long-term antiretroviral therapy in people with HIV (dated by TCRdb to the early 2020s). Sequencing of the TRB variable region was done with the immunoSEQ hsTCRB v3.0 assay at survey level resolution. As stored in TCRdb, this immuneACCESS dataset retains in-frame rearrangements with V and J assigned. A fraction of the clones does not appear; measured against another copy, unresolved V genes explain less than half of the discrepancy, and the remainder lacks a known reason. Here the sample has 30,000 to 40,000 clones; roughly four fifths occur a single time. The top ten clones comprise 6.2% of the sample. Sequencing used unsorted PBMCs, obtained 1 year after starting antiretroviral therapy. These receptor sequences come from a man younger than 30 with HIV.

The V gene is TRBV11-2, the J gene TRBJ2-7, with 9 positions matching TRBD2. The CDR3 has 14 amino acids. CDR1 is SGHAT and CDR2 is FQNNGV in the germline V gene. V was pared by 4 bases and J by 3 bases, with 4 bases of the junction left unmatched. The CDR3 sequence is CASSYYSGGYEQYF. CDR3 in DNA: TGTGCCAGCAGCTATTATAGCGGGGGCTACGAGCAGTACTTC.

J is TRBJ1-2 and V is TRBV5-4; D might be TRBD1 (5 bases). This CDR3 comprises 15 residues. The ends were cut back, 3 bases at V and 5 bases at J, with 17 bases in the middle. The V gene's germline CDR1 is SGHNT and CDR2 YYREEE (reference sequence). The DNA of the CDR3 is TGTGCCAGCAGCTCCCCCGGGGCGGCACGATATGGCTACACCTTC. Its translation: CASSSPGAARYGYTF.

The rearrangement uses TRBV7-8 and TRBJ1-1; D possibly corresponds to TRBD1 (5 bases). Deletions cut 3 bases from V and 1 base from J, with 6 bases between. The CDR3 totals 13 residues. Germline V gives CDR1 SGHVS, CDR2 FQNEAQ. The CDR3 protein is CASSFTGNTEAFF. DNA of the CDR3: TGTGCCAGCAGCTTCACAGGGAACACTGAAGCTTTCTTT.

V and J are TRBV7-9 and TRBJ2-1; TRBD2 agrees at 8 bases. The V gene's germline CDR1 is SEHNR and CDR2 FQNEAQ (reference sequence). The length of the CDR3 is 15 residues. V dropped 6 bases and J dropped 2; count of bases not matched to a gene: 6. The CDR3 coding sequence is TGTGCCAGCAGTTCAACTAGCGGTCCCTACAATGAGCAGTTCTTC. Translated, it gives CASSSTSGPYNEQFF.

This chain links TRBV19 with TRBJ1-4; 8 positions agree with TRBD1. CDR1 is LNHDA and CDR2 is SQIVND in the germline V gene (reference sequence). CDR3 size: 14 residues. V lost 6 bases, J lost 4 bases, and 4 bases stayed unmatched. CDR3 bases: TGTGCCAGTAGGGGACAGGTCATTAATGAAAAACTGTTTTTT. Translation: CASRGQVINEKLFF.

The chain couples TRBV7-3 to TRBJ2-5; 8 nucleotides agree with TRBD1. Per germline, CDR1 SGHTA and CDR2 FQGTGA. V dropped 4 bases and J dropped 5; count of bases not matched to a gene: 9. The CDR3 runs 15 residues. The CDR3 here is CASSSAGTGGETQYF. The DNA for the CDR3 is TGTGCCAGCAGCTCCGCCGGGACAGGCGGGGAGACCCAGTACTTC.

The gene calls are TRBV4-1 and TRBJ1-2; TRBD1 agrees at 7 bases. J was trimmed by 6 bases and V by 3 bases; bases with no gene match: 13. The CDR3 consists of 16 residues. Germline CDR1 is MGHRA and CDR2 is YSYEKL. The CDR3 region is CASSQAESGTGDGYTF. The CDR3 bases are TGCGCCAGCAGCCAGGCGGAGAGTGGAACAGGGGATGGCTACACCTTC.

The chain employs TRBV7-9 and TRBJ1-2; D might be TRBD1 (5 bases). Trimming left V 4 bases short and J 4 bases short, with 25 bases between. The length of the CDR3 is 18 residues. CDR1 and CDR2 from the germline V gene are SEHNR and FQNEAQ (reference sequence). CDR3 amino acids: CASSSVGDEHIGPYGYTF. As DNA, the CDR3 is TGTGCCAGCAGCTCAGTGGGGGATGAACACATCGGACCCTATGGCTACACCTTC.

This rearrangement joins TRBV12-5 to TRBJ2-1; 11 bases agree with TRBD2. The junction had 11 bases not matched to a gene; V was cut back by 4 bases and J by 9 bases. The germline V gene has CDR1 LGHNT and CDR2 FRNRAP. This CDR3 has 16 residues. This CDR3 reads CASGSAGTSGWGEQFF. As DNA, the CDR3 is TGTGCTAGTGGTTCTGCCGGGACTAGCGGTTGGGGTGAGCAGTTCTTC. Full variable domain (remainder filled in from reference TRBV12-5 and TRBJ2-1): DARVTQTPRHKVTEMGQEVTMRCQPILGHNTVFWYRQTMMQGLELLAYFRNRAPLDDSGMPKDRFSAEMPDATLATLKIQPSEPRDSAVYFCASGSAGTSGWGEQFFGPGTRLTVL.